The source of this TCR beta chain is a study of blood T cell repertoires in COVID-19. Clones were read by immunoSEQ multiplex PCR, and TCRdb kept only the in-frame ones, dropping some. The sample has 110,000 or so clones; around nine tenths are singletons. This sequence originates from a woman between 70 and 85 years old who had recovered from COVID-19. The sequenced sample consisted of peripheral blood.

The CDR3 protein is CSGGGGERAGYTF. CDR3 nucleotide sequence: TGCAGCGGGGGGGGAGGAGAGCGAGCGGGCTACACCTTC. The chain employs TRBV29-1 and TRBJ1-2, with a tentative D call TRBD1 (5 bases). This CDR3 has 13 residues. Germline CDR1 SQVTM, CDR2 ANQGSEA. V lost 7 bases to trimming and J lost 8 bases, with 20 bases between them.